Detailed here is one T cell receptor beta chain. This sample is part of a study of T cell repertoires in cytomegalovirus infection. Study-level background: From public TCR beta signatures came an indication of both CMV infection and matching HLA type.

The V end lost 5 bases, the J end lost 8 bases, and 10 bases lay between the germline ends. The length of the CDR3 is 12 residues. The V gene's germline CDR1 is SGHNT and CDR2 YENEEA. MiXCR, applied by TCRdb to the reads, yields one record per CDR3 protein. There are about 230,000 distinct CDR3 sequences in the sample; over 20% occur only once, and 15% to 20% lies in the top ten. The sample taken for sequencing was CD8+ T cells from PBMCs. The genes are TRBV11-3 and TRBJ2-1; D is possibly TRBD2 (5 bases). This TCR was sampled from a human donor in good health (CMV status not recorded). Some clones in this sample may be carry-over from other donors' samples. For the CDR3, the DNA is TGTGCCAGCAGCCCGGACGGGGATGAGCAGTTCTTC. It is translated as CASSPDGDEQFF.